This T cell receptor beta chain emerged from a study of blood T cell repertoires in COVID-19 (dated by TCRdb to 2018 to 2021). Regarding the complete study: Samples from collaborators originated in the United States, Italy and Spain and spanned both the acute and convalescent phases of COVID-19. The prospective study material was composed of cDNA or gDNA derived from T cells, B-cell-depleted T cells, or PBMCs. Nearly every sample came with metadata listing a de-identified subject ID, COVID-19 status, age in years and sex. The samples were drawn from two sources: the first 160 participants of the ongoing ImmuneRACE study, and over 950 subjects contributed by 6 global collaborators. The repertoires were released in a freely available public database intended as a resource for research on the immune response to SARS-CoV-2. HLA class I and class II types, where available, came from metadata supplied by the sample provider rather than from assay-based typing. Subjects who had been exposed to COVID-19, were actively infected with it, or had recovered from it provided the deeply sampled blood TCRbeta repertoires that made up the dataset.

The germline V gene (reference sequence) specifies MNHEY as CDR1 and SMNVEV as CDR2. Trimming at the junction amounts to 4 bases on V and 4 bases on J, and the germline ends lie 16 bases apart. The CDR3 sequence holds 15 residues, the cysteine and phenylalanine included. Just CDR3 DNA is preserved here, 45 bases in frame from base 1. What the research found in general, with its limitations: The amount of clinical and demographic metadata varied by source and participant and was provided uncurated.

The table lists this clone with a few counts. Its antigen is still unknown. No base quality information exists; no much larger clone differs at one position. Other DNA sequences in the same sample also yield this CDR3. TCRbeta CDR3 regions were amplified from genomic DNA by means of the immunoSEQ Assay, a bias-controlled multiplex PCR. The paper's processing steps were these. Within the assay, amplification of reference gene primers was used to estimate how many nucleated cells each sample contained. Sequence reads were collapsed and filtered to measure the absolute abundance of every unique TCRbeta CDR3 rearrangement. Productive Simpson clonality was computed per sample as the square root of Simpson's diversity index over productive rearrangements. Sourced from immuneACCESS, this table was stored by TCRdb with only in-frame sequences that have V and J called. A share of the clones is absent; for the studies checked, an unresolved V gene accounts for under half, and the remainder has no known explanation. V and J calls and clone size are given by that table; D and trimming were obtained from the DNA. The sample data list some 60,000 clones, and about 75% of these were observed just once. The ten largest make up about 32% of the sample.

Collaborating institutions collected whole blood in K2EDTA tubes following their own protocols. For TCRbeta analysis, collaborators shipped samples in one of three forms: frozen whole blood, isolated PBMCs, or DNA extracted from either of those sample types. The receptor was derived from a human donor in a cohort sampled during active COVID-19. The source material was peripheral blood. The rearranged segments are TRBV27 and TRBJ1-1, with TRBD1 as a weak D call on 5 bases. The CDR3: CASSSGGGGGTEAFF. The sequenced DNA is TGTGCCAGCAGTTCGGGGGGTGGGGGTGGCACTGAAGCTTTCTTT.